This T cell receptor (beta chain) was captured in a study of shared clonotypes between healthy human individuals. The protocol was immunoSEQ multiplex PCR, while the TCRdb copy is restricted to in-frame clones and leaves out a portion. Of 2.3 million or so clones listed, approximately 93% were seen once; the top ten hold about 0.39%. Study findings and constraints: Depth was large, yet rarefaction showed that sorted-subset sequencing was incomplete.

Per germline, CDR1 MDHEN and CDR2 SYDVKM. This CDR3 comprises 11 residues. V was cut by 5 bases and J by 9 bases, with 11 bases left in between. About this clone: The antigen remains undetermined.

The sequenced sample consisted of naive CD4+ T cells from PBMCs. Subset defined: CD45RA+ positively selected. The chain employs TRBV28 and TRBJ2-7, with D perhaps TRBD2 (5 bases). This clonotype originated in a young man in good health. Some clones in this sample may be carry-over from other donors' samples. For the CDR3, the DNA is TGTGCCAGCAGTACCCCTCGGGGGCAGTACTTC. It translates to CASSTPRGQYF.